These 21 T cell receptor beta chains came from one sample sequenced in a study of T cell responses to AZD1222 COVID-19 vaccine. Produced via immunoSEQ multiplex PCR; TCRdb's table is partial and in-frame only. This table has about 97,000 clones, approximately 91% appearing once. The sample was peripheral blood, taken on day 0 of AZD1222 vaccination. Receptors originate from an adult in good health.

The V and J genes are TRBV7-8 and TRBJ2-7; 11 positions match TRBD2. The CDR3 contains 16 residues. With 0 bases clipped from V and 3 bases from J, the junction kept 4 bases outside the gene matches. Germline V CDR1 and CDR2: SGHVS, FQNEAQ. The CDR3 region has the DNA TGTGCCAGCAGCTTAGCGGGACTAGCGGCCTACTACGAGCAGTACTTC. Translating it yields CASSLAGLAAYYEQYF.

The chain is built from TRBV10-2 and TRBJ1-2; tentative D call: TRBD1 (6 bases). V shed 8 bases and J shed 7 bases, with 17 bases lying between them. Germline CDR1 is WSHSY and CDR2 is SAAADI. The CDR3 totals 13 residues. CDR3 loop: CASGARGFTGYTF. CDR3 DNA: TGCGCCAGCGGTGCCAGGGGCTTTACTGGCTACACCTTC.

This clone was found a few times. The rearrangement uses TRBV28 and TRBJ1-2; D remains ambiguous. Per the germline V gene, CDR1 is MDHEN and CDR2 is SYDVKM. This CDR3 is built from 12 residues. The V end lost 3 bases, the J end lost 6 bases, and 8 bases lay between the germline ends. The CDR3 region has the DNA TGTGCCAGCAGTTTGGCCCCACATGGCTACACCTTC. This sequence encodes CASSLAPHGYTF.

The table lists this clone with a few counts. The V and J genes are TRBV5-1 and TRBJ2-7; no clear D. Trimming took off 0 bases at V and 3 bases at J, with 10 bases between the two ends. The CDR3 runs 14 residues. Germline CDR1 reads SGHRS; CDR2 reads YFSETQ. The CDR3 DNA follows: TGCGCCAGCAGCTTGGAAGGTCTGGGCTACGAGCAGTACTTC. It specifies CASSLEGLGYEQYF. The whole variable domain, filled in from reference TRBV5-1 and TRBJ2-7, reads KAGVTQTPRYLIKTRGQQVTLSCSPISGHRSVSWYQQTPGQGLQFLFEYFSETQRNKGNFPGRFSGRQFSNSRSEMNVSTLELGDSALYLCASSLEGLGYEQYFGPGTRLTVT.

The chain links TRBV11-2 to TRBJ1-1; D is uncertain. This CDR3 contains 14 residues. The germline V gene encodes CDR1 SGHAT and CDR2 FQNNGV. V was shortened by 7 bases and J by 0 bases, with 12 bases between the two germline ends. The DNA of the CDR3 is TGTGCCAGCACGCCGGGGAGCATGAACACTGAAGCTTTCTTT. This codes for CASTPGSMNTEAFF. Together with reference TRBV11-2 and TRBJ1-1, the CDR3 gives the full variable domain: EAGVAQSPRYKIIEKRQSVAFWCNPISGHATLYWYQQILGQGPKLLIQFQNNGVVDDSQLPKDRFSAERLKGVDSTLKIQPAKLEDSAVYLCASTPGSMNTEAFFGQGTRLTVV.

V and J are TRBV28 and TRBJ2-5; 9 positions match TRBD1. Per germline, CDR1 MDHEN and CDR2 SYDVKM. The trim removed 7 bases at V and 5 bases at J, leaving 8 bases unmatched. The CDR3 extends over 14 amino acids. CDR3 residues: CASKPTGGWETQYF. CDR3 in DNA: TGTGCCAGCAAACCGACAGGGGGGTGGGAGACCCAGTACTTC.

This rearrangement joins TRBV7-9 to TRBJ2-6, with D tentatively TRBD2 (5 bases). V lost 5 bases, J lost 0 bases, and 11 bases lay in between. This CDR3 has 16 residues. Germline-derived CDR1 and CDR2 are SEHNR and FQNEAQ (reference sequence). The CDR3 is CASSQKRASGANVLTF. CDR3 DNA: TGTGCCAGCAGCCAAAAGAGGGCCTCTGGGGCCAACGTCCTGACTTTC.

V usage is TRBV6-5 and J usage is TRBJ1-1; D remains ambiguous. The CDR3 has 15 residues. The V end was cut by 5 bases, the J end by 0 bases, with 13 bases between. In germline, CDR1 is MNHEY, CDR2 SVGAGI. CDR3 loop: CASSHVLRLNTEAFF. For the CDR3, the DNA is TGTGCCAGCAGTCATGTTTTGCGGCTGAACACTGAAGCTTTCTTT.

The chain joins TRBV7-8 to TRBJ2-7; TRBD2 might be the D (5 bases). V gave up 4 bases and J gave up 2 bases, with 18 bases separating them. CDR3 length: 16 residues. Germline CDR1 and CDR2: SGHVS and FQNEAQ. The CDR3 spells CASSSRGSRVTYEQYF. The CDR3 nucleotides read TGTGCCAGCAGCTCCAGAGGGAGTAGGGTGACCTACGAGCAGTACTTC.

The chain employs TRBV27 and TRBJ2-1, with 8 bases lining up with TRBD2. The CDR3 is 15 residues long. CDR1 and CDR2 from the germline V gene are MNHEY and SMNVEV (reference sequence). The V and J ends lost 4 bases and 6 bases, in that order; junction bases with no gene match: 8. The CDR3 protein is CASSSRGGVSNEQFF. The CDR3, as DNA: TGTGCCAGCAGTTCTCGGGGGGGTGTGAGCAATGAGCAGTTCTTC.

This chain connects TRBV14 to TRBJ2-3; 7 bases are shared with TRBD2. After removal of 4 bases from V and 1 base from J, the junction contained 5 bases not matched to a gene. Germline V gives CDR1 SGHDN, CDR2 FVKESK. The CDR3 loop spans 15 amino acids. CDR3 in amino acids: CASSLQAGGTDTQYF. The CDR3 DNA is TGTGCCAGCAGCCTCCAGGCGGGGGGCACAGATACGCAGTATTTT.

V is TRBV19 and J is TRBJ2-1, with TRBD2 matching over 10 bases. The J segment lost 9 bases and the V segment lost 6 bases, leaving 8 bases of the junction unmatched. The germline V gene encodes CDR1 LNHDA and CDR2 SQIVND (reference sequence). The CDR3 runs to 14 residues. CDR3 region: CASRLAGAPGEQFF. CDR3 coding DNA: TGTGCCAGTAGGCTAGCGGGGGCGCCCGGTGAGCAGTTCTTC.

The CDR3 sequence is CASSLRSGGATDTQYF. In nucleotides, the CDR3 is TGTGCCAGCAGCCTCCGTAGCGGGGGGGCAACAGATACGCAGTATTTT. This chain links TRBV3-1 (or the pseudogene TRBV3-2) with TRBJ2-3, with 11 positions matching TRBD2. In germline, CDR1 is LGHDT, CDR2 YNNKEL (reference sequence). With 4 bases clipped from V and 3 bases from J, the junction kept 6 bases outside the gene matches. The CDR3 totals 16 residues.

The chain uses TRBV2 and TRBJ2-1; the D gene is possibly TRBD1 (6 bases). CDR3 length equals 15 residues. CDR1 and CDR2 (germline): SNHLY, FYNNEI. Trimming pared 5 bases from V and 0 bases from J, leaving 11 bases between. The CDR3, as DNA: TGTGCCAGCAGTTCACAGGGAAGCTCCTACAATGAGCAGTTCTTC. It translates to CASSSQGSSYNEQFF.

The V and J genes are TRBV5-1 and TRBJ2-1; TRBD2 aligns across 7 bases. CDR1 is SGHRS, CDR2 YFSETQ, per germline. Trimming took 6 bases from V and 8 from J; bases not matched to a gene: 14. The CDR3 has 15 amino acids. In nucleotides, the CDR3 is TGCGCCAGCACCGACAAGGCGGGGGATTGGGATGAGCAGTTCTTC. Its translation is CASTDKAGDWDEQFF. The full variable domain, completed using reference TRBV5-1 and TRBJ2-1, is KAGVTQTPRYLIKTRGQQVTLSCSPISGHRSVSWYQQTPGQGLQFLFEYFSETQRNKGNFPGRFSGRQFSNSRSEMNVSTLELGDSALYLCASTDKAGDWDEQFFGPGTRLTVL.

This clone appeared a single time. V is TRBV12-3 or TRBV12-4 and J is TRBJ2-7; no clear D. This CDR3 comprises 13 residues. The germline V and J ends were trimmed by 2 bases and 4 bases, with 9 bases remaining between them. The CDR3 DNA sequence: TGTGCCAGCAGTTTACGACTGCCATACGAGCAGTACTTC. Its protein is CASSLRLPYEQYF.

The chain joins TRBV2 to TRBJ1-2; TRBD1 might be the D (5 bases). Trimming left V 7 bases short and J 0 bases short, with 9 bases between. Germline V lookup: CDR1 SNHLY, CDR2 FYNNEI. The CDR3 extends over 13 amino acids. CDR3 amino acids: CASTKDTNYGYTF. For the CDR3, the DNA is TGTGCCAGCACCAAGGACACTAACTATGGCTACACCTTC.

This sequence joins TRBV19 and TRBJ2-7, with 8 bases identical to TRBD1. V gave up 5 bases and J gave up 2 bases; unmatched junction bases: 8. Germline V gene sequence: CDR1 LNHDA, CDR2 SQIVND (reference sequence). The CDR3 sequence is 15 residues long. The CDR3: CASSSDRAVPYEQYF. The CDR3 DNA sequence: TGTGCCAGTAGTTCGGACAGGGCGGTCCCCTACGAGCAGTACTTC.

The chain uses TRBV23-1 and TRBJ2-6; D call uncertain. TRBV23-1 is flagged as an ORF with uncertain function. The CDR3 consists of 17 residues. Trimming stripped 2 bases from V and 4 bases from J, with 15 bases between. The CDR3 nucleotides read TGCGCCAGCAGTCAAAACCCGGTCTCCAGAGGGGCCAACGTCCTGACTTTC. Protein: CASSQNPVSRGANVLTF.

CDR3 sequence reads: CASSELGVVGNQPQHF. CDR3 DNA: TGCGCCAGCAGTGAGTTGGGGGTGGTTGGCAATCAGCCCCAGCATTTT. This chain uses TRBV10-2 with TRBJ1-5, with a tentative D call TRBD1 (5 bases). This CDR3 has 16 residues. The V gene lost 1 base and the J gene lost 2 bases, with 12 bases spanning the gap. From germline, CDR1 is WSHSY and CDR2 SAAADI.

Regarding this clone: Germline and junction disagree at one end, which may indicate a read error. Other DNA sequences of this sample code for an identical CDR3. The chain has TRBV9 and TRBJ2-5, with D possibly called TRBD1 or TRBD2 (5 bases each). The CDR3 is made up of 13 amino acids. Germline V CDR1 and CDR2: SGDLS, YYNGEE. The CDR3, as DNA: TGTGCCAGCAGCGTAGCTAGGGGAGAGACGCAGTACTTC. Translating gives CASSVARGETQYF.